The entry below describes one T cell receptor beta chain. The data derive from a study of blood T cell repertoires in COVID-19. About the study: The United States, Italy and Spain supplied acute and convalescent COVID-19 samples. The analysed material was cDNA or gDNA that came from T cells, B-cell-depleted T cells, or PBMCs.

This CDR3 has 14 residues. The ends were cut back, 4 bases at V and 6 bases at J, with 16 bases in the middle. CDR1 is SGHRS, CDR2 YFSETQ, per germline. In the authors' workflow: Amplification from reference gene primers served as the basis for estimated nucleated cell counts. Clones were sequenced by immunoSEQ multiplex PCR, and TCRdb holds only the in-frame ones, with some missing. V and J calls and clone size are given by that table; D and trimming were obtained from the DNA. Here the sample spans approximately 300,000 clones, roughly 89% being singletons. The V and J genes are TRBV5-1 and TRBJ1-2, with D perhaps TRBD1 (6 bases). The TCR sequence derives from a middle-aged woman with COVID-19, enrolled during active disease. The sample was peripheral blood. In nucleotides, the CDR3 is TGCGCCAGCAGCCTCGTTTTGGACAGTCATGGCTACACCTTC. Protein: CASSLVLDSHGYTF.